This T cell receptor (beta chain) was recovered during a study of PD-1 blockade in classical Hodgkin lymphoma. Comments on this clone: No antigen is known for it.

Assay: immunoSEQ multiplex PCR; the TCRdb copy retains only in-frame clones and omits some. The sample includes 35,000 to 55,000 clones, around three quarters seen only once; the top ten take approximately 3%. Trimming left V 5 bases short and J 4 bases short, with 13 bases between. The CDR3 length is 14 residues. In germline, CDR1 is SEHNR, CDR2 FQNEAQ (reference sequence). Every patient experienced relapse after autologous stem cell transplantation, and brentuximab vedotin exposure varied. Study observations and caveats: Newly diagnosed and completely responding patients shared comparable baseline diversity. Exclusion covered patients beginning nivolumab under 1 year post-ASCT.

The sequence came from a human donor with classical Hodgkin lymphoma. This material consisted of peripheral blood mononuclear cells (PBMCs), taken before the second cycle of nivolumab. The chain is built from TRBV7-9 and TRBJ2-3, with D possibly TRBD1 on 6 matching bases. The chain's CDR3 is CASSTQGPSDTQYF. CDR3 nucleotides: TGTGCCAGCAGCACTCAGGGGCCCTCAGATACGCAGTATTTT. The full variable domain, in which reference TRBV7-9 and TRBJ2-3 provide the parts outside the CDR3, is DTGVSQNPRHKITKRGQNVTFRCDPISEHNRLYWYRQTLGQGPEFLTYFQNEAQLEKSRLLSDRFSAERPKGSFSTLEIQRTEQGDSAMYLCASSTQGPSDTQYFGPGTRLTVL.